The 23 T cell receptor beta chains given below trace back to one sample, sequenced in a study of human T cells and chemical hapten exposure. Via MiXCR, TCRdb re-called the RACE reads, giving one row per CDR3 protein. The table shows about 58,000 distinct CDR3 sequences, with over 10% occurring only once. The time point here: patch test 3, about 24 weeks after DPC sensitization. Sample treatment: therapeutic diphenylcyclopropenone sensitization with weekly scalp DPC. Sample: whole blood, taken in connection with sensitization to the hapten diphenylcyclopropenone (DPC). Receptors were obtained from a man aged 25 to 40 with alopecia areata. Some clones in this sample may be carry-over from other donors' samples.

This clonotype showed up just a few times. This rearrangement joins TRBV11-1 to TRBJ2-3; no clear D. V lost 6 bases and J lost 5, with 12 bases in between. The CDR3 is 13 residues long. Germline lookup yields CDR1 SGHAT and CDR2 FQDESV (reference sequence). CDR3 DNA sequence: TGTGCCAGCAGTCCCCCACCCCGAGATACGCAGTATTTT. Translating gives CASSPPPRDTQYF.

This clonotype was detected only a few times. The chain has TRBV7-2 and TRBJ1-1, with no clear D. V lost 4 bases and J lost 5, with 11 bases in between. The CDR3 has 13 residues. CDR1 and CDR2 (germline): SGHTA, FQGNSA. This CDR3 is CASSSTTWTEAFF. The CDR3 nucleotides are TGTGCCAGCAGCTCTACGACCTGGACTGAAGCTTTCTTT.

The table lists this clonotype with many counts. The chain couples TRBV20-1 to TRBJ2-1; 11 bases map to TRBD2. This CDR3 has 18 amino acids. J was trimmed by 0 bases and V by 6 bases; bases with no gene match: 13. Germline V gene lookup returns CDR1 DFQATT and CDR2 SNEGSKA (reference sequence). The CDR3 protein is CSANLGTSGGASYNEQFF. CDR3 nucleotide sequence: TGCAGTGCCAACCTCGGGACTAGCGGAGGTGCCTCCTACAATGAGCAGTTCTTC.

This clonotype was seen ten or more times. The chain is built from TRBV12-3 or TRBV12-4 and TRBJ2-1; tentatively, D is TRBD2 (6 bases). V was cut by 5 bases and J by 2 bases, with 7 bases left in between. The CDR3 loop spans 13 amino acids. For the CDR3, the DNA is TGTGCCAGCAGTGCGGGACCCTACAATGAGCAGTTCTTC. It encodes CASSAGPYNEQFF.

This clonotype has a count of ten or more. The gene calls are TRBV10-2 and TRBJ1-6, with 10 positions matching TRBD1. The V and J ends lost 5 bases and 8 bases, in that order; junction bases with no gene match: 3. Germline-derived CDR1 and CDR2 are WSHSY and SAAADI. The CDR3 runs to 14 residues. CDR3 sequence reads: CASSFGTGDSPLHF. Here the CDR3 DNA reads TGCGCCAGCAGTTTCGGGACAGGGGATTCACCCCTCCACTTT.

This rearrangement joins TRBV20-1 to TRBJ2-5; 11 nucleotides match TRBD2. V lost 3 bases to trimming and J lost 1 base; unmatched junction nucleotides: 7. Germline-derived CDR1 and CDR2 are DFQATT and SNEGSKA (reference sequence). CDR3 length: 16 residues. The CDR3 here is CSARGGTSGTQETQYF. The DNA for the CDR3 is TGCAGTGCTAGGGGGGGGACTAGCGGTACCCAAGAGACCCAGTACTTC.

In this sample, this clonotype turned up many times. The rearrangement joins TRBV20-1 to TRBJ1-1, with D uncertain. The germline V gene encodes CDR1 DFQATT and CDR2 SNEGSKA (reference sequence). Trimming shortened V by 3 bases and J by 0 bases, and 11 bases separated the two germline ends. The CDR3 contains 14 residues. The CDR3 reads CSASTRLLNTEAFF. In nucleotides, the CDR3 is TGCAGTGCTAGTACCCGTCTCCTGAACACTGAAGCTTTCTTT.

This chain joins TRBV7-8 and TRBJ2-7; tentative D call: TRBD2 (6 bases). The CDR3 runs to 14 residues. Trimming cost V 7 bases and J 0 bases, with 13 bases left between them. CDR1 and CDR2 (germline): SGHVS, FQNEAQ. CDR3 nucleotides: TGTGCCAGCACCACCGGGACTCGCTCCTACGAGCAGTACTTC. Protein sequence: CASTTGTRSYEQYF.

V usage is TRBV7-3 and J usage is TRBJ1-6; D possibly corresponds to TRBD1 (5 bases). V shed 0 bases and J shed 5 bases, with 8 bases lying between them. This CDR3 spans 15 amino acids. The germline CDR1 and CDR2 sequences are SGHTA and FQGTGA. CDR3 sequence (DNA): TGTGCCAGCAGCTTAACAGGGACTAATAATTCACCCCTCCACTTT. Its translation is CASSLTGTNNSPLHF.

The CDR3 DNA reads TGTGCCAGCAGATCTAGCCTAGCCAAAAACATTCAGTACTTC. Translation gives CASRSSLAKNIQYF. The chain links TRBV12-3 or TRBV12-4 to TRBJ2-4, with TRBD2 as a possible D gene (5 bases). The V and J ends lost 6 bases and 0 bases respectively, with 9 bases between them. CDR3 size: 14 residues.

This chain links TRBV10-2 with TRBJ1-3; maybe TRBD1 (6 bases). Germline V CDR1 and CDR2: WSHSY, SAAADI. V was shortened by 7 bases and J by 0 bases, with 10 bases between the two germline ends. This CDR3 has 14 residues. CDR3 loop: CASTDRFSGNTIYF. The CDR3 DNA follows: TGCGCCAGCACTGACAGGTTCTCTGGAAACACCATATATTTT.

The rearrangement joins TRBV15 to TRBJ1-1; no clear D. The CDR3 is 13 amino acids. Germline CDR1 is LNHNV and CDR2 is YYDKDF (reference sequence). Trimming stripped 4 bases from V and 6 bases from J, with 12 bases between. The CDR3 bases are TGTGCCACCAGCATATTGGACCACGCTGAAGCTTTCTTT. Translating it yields CATSILDHAEAFF.

This clonotype was seen only a few times. The V gene is TRBV29-1, the J gene TRBJ2-7, with TRBD1 identical over 8 bases. The J segment lost 2 bases and the V segment lost 1 base, leaving 7 bases of the junction unmatched. The CDR3 loop spans 15 amino acids. From germline, CDR1 is SQVTM and CDR2 ANQGSEA. The CDR3 region has the DNA TGCAGCGTTGAAGGCGGGGACAGGAGCGCCTACGAGCAGTACTTC. This encodes CSVEGGDRSAYEQYF.

This rearrangement joins TRBV4-2 to TRBJ1-2; the D gene is possibly TRBD1 (5 bases). The length of the CDR3 is 15 residues. Trimming took 1 base from V and 4 from J, leaving 13 bases between them. The germline CDR1 and CDR2 sequences are LGHNA and YNFKEQ. CDR3 sequence: CASSQVPGYPYGYTF. The CDR3 DNA reads TGTGCCAGCAGCCAAGTTCCAGGGTATCCCTATGGCTACACCTTC.

This clonotype was detected ten times or more. The chain joins TRBV6-2 or TRBV6-3 to TRBJ2-5; 14 bases are a match to TRBD2. This CDR3 has 17 residues. V lost 6 bases, J lost 0 bases, and 6 bases stayed unmatched. The germline CDR1 and CDR2 sequences are MNHEY and SVGEGT. The CDR3 DNA follows: TGTGCCAGCAGCGGGACTAGCGGGAGACGACACCAAGAGACCCAGTACTTC. Translating gives CASSGTSGRRHQETQYF.

This clonotype showed up just once. Compared with germline, one end of the junction differs, possibly owing to a read error. The V and J genes are TRBV6-2 or TRBV6-3 and TRBJ2-1; weak D call: TRBD2 (6 bases). The germline gives CDR1 MNHEY, CDR2 SVGEGT. This CDR3 has 13 residues. The CDR3 DNA reads as TGTGCCCGCAGCGGGTCATGGGTCAATGAGCAGTTCTTC. Translation gives CARSGSWVNEQFF.

This clonotype occurred a few times. The rearrangement links TRBV24-1 to TRBJ2-1; 14 bases line up with TRBD2. V dropped 4 bases and J dropped 4; count of bases not matched to a gene: 8. The CDR3 totals 18 residues. CDR1 and CDR2 from the germline V gene are KGHDR and SFDVKD. The CDR3 reads CATSELTGTSGGYNEQFF. For the CDR3, the DNA is TGTGCCACCAGTGAACTGACCGGGACTAGCGGGGGATACAATGAGCAGTTCTTC.

Ten or more counts support this clonotype. CDR3 sequence reads: CASRRGQGLEYGYTF. In DNA form, the CDR3 reads TGTGCCAGCAGGAGGGGACAGGGGCTAGAATATGGCTACACCTTC. The chain combines TRBV28 with TRBJ1-2; TRBD1 aligns across 10 bases. With V trimmed by 6 bases and J by 5 bases, 9 bases remained unmatched. Germline V lookup: CDR1 MDHEN, CDR2 SYDVKM. This CDR3 is 15 amino acids long.

The chain is built from TRBV27 and TRBJ2-1; a possible D gene is TRBD2 (6 bases). Germline assignment: CDR1 MNHEY and CDR2 SMNVEV (reference sequence). The CDR3 contains 14 residues. Trimming removed 9 bases at V and 6 bases at J, with 18 bases between. The CDR3 reads CASLPGLASNEQFF. The CDR3, as DNA: TGTGCCAGTTTGCCCGGTCTAGCGTCCAATGAGCAGTTCTTC.

The genes are TRBV28 and TRBJ1-6; D remains ambiguous. V gave up 6 bases and J gave up 5 bases, with 8 bases separating them. The germline V gene has CDR1 MDHEN and CDR2 SYDVKM. This CDR3 has 13 amino acids. Here the CDR3 DNA reads TGTGCCAGCAGGTCACGGGATAATTCACCCCTCCACTTT. Translated: CASRSRDNSPLHF. The variable domain in full, with the rest retrieved from reference TRBV28 and TRBJ1-6, is DVKVTQSSRYLVKRTGEKVFLECVQDMDHENMFWYRQDPGLGLRLIYFSYDVKMKEKGDIPEGYSVSREKKERFSLILESASTNQTSMYLCASRSRDNSPLHFGNGTRLTVT.

This clonotype showed up just a few times. This chain joins TRBV5-4 and TRBJ2-2; 8 nucleotides line up with TRBD1. This CDR3 has 14 residues. Trimming took 3 bases from V and 5 from J; bases not matched to a gene: 3. Per germline, CDR1 SGHNT and CDR2 YYREEE (reference sequence). CDR3 loop: CASSWTGRTGELFF. For the CDR3, the DNA is TGTGCCAGCAGCTGGACAGGGAGGACCGGGGAGCTGTTTTTT.

The rearrangement uses TRBV20-1 and TRBJ1-2; D possibly corresponds to TRBD1 (5 bases). V lost 3 bases to trimming and J lost 3 bases, with 14 bases between them. Germline lookup yields CDR1 DFQATT and CDR2 SNEGSKA (reference sequence). The CDR3 consists of 14 residues. CDR3 region: CSARETALHYGYTF. CDR3 coding DNA: TGCAGTGCTAGGGAGACAGCCTTACACTATGGCTACACCTTC.

The sample holds a few counts of this clonotype. This chain links TRBV5-4 with TRBJ2-7; D is undetermined. Germline V lookup: CDR1 SGHNT, CDR2 YYREEE (reference sequence). V gave up 3 bases and J gave up 2 bases, with 15 bases separating them. The CDR3 loop spans 15 amino acids. CDR3 protein: CASSSRYSRPYEQYF. The CDR3 DNA sequence: TGTGCCAGCAGCTCGCGGTACAGTAGGCCCTACGAGCAGTACTTC.